Included here is one T cell receptor (beta chain) sequence, with context. Germline V gives CDR1 SGDLS, CDR2 YYNGEE. Trimming removed 4 bases at V and 6 bases at J, with 19 bases between. CDR3 length equals 15 residues. The assay was immunoSEQ multiplex PCR, and TCRdb's table has in-frame clones only and misses some. Of roughly 600,000 clones listed, 95% to 98% were seen once; the top ten hold approximately 0.3%. This sample was taken from a study of shared clonotypes between healthy human individuals. CD45RO negativity and positive selection for CCR7 defined naive CD8 cells, a population that excluded terminally differentiated effector memory CD45RA+ cells.

The specimen was naive CD8+ T cells sorted from blood. The TCR originated in a young man in good health. The gene calls are TRBV9 and TRBJ1-1; the D gene is possibly TRBD1 (6 bases). The CDR3 DNA sequence: TGTGCCAGCAGCCCAGGAGAGGGGGGTAGGGCTGAAGCTTTCTTT. This translates into CASSPGEGGRAEAFF.